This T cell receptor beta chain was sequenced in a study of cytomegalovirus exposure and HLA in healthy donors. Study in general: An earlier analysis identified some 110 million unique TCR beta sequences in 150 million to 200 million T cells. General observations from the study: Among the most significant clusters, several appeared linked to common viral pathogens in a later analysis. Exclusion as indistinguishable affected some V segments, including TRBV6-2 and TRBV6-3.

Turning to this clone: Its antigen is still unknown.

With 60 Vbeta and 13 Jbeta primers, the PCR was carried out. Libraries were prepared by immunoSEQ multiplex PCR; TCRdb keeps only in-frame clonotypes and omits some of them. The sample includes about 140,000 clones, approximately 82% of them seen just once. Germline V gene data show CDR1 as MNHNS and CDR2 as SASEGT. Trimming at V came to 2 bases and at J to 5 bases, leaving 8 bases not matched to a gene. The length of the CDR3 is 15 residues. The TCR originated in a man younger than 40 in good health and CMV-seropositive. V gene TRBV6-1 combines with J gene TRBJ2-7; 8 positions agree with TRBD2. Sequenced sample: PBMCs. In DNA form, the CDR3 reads TGTGCCAGCAGTGAAACGGGCGGGAGGTCCCACGAGCAGTACTTC. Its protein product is CASSETGGRSHEQYF.